The 8 T cell receptor beta chains below all came from one sample that was sequenced in a study of cytomegalovirus exposure and HLA in healthy donors. 13 Jbeta primers and 60 Vbeta primers were used for the PCR. This table comes from immunoSEQ multiplex PCR, and its TCRdb copy is limited to in-frame clones, with some not included. The sample includes 150,000 to 200,000 clones, approximately 84% seen only once; the top ten take around 0.21%. The specimen was PBMCs. The source is a girl under three years old in good health and CMV-seronegative.

This clone was seen more than once but under ten times. V is TRBV30 and J is TRBJ2-5; D not certain. V gave up 2 bases and J gave up 1 base, with 5 bases separating them. Germline CDR1 reads GTSNPN; CDR2 reads SVGIG (reference sequence). The CDR3 runs 12 residues. In DNA form, the CDR3 reads TGTGCCTGGAGTCCGGGCCAAGAGACCCAGTACTTC. Protein: CAWSPGQETQYF.

Only a few counts were recorded for this clone. CDR3 in DNA: TGTGCCAGCTCGCCTCTGGGCCACGTCCTGACTTTC. Amino acids: CASSPLGHVLTF. The gene calls are TRBV18 and TRBJ2-6; D unclear. V shed 6 bases and J shed 11 bases, with 11 bases lying between them. The CDR3 contains 12 residues. Germline CDR1 reads KGHSH; CDR2 reads LQKENI. Based on the CDR3 plus reference TRBV18 and TRBJ2-6, the full variable domain is NAGVMQNPRHLVRRRGQEARLRCSPMKGHSHVYWYRQLPEEGLKFMVYLQKENIIDESGMPKERFSAEFPKEGPSILRIQQVVRGDSAAYFCASSPLGHVLTFGAGSRLTVL.

The chain uses TRBV4-1 and TRBJ1-2; D is uncertain. Between the trimmed V and J ends, which lost 0 bases and 5 bases, there was a span of 13 bases. The CDR3 length is 15 residues. CDR1 and CDR2 from the germline V gene are MGHRA and YSYEKL. CDR3 protein: CASSQDREEWYGYTF. The CDR3 DNA reads as TGCGCCAGCAGCCAAGATCGGGAAGAATGGTATGGCTACACCTTC.

The chain uses TRBV9 and TRBJ1-2; 11 nucleotides line up with TRBD1. Looked up from germline, CDR1 is SGDLS and CDR2 is YYNGEE. The CDR3 consists of 15 residues. The V and J ends lost 2 bases and 3 bases, in that order; junction bases with no gene match: 3. The CDR3 loop is CASSVGTGGYYGYTF. The CDR3 DNA follows: TGTGCCAGCAGCGTTGGGACAGGGGGATACTATGGCTACACCTTC.

This chain connects TRBV7-9 to TRBJ1-1; 8 bases fit TRBD1. Unmatched junction bases numbered 13, after V lost 5 bases and J lost 5 bases. Germline V gives CDR1 SEHNR, CDR2 FQNEAQ (reference sequence). The CDR3 sequence is 16 residues long. CDR3 region: CASSPFRQGADTEAFF. DNA for the CDR3: TGTGCCAGCAGCCCGTTTCGGCAGGGGGCGGATACTGAAGCTTTCTTT.

This chain links TRBV23-1 with TRBJ1-1; D perhaps matches TRBD1 (6 bases). TRBV23-1 is reported as an ORF; its role is uncertain. V was pared by 4 bases and J by 0 bases, with 18 bases between. This CDR3 spans 17 amino acids. The chain's CDR3 is CASSRDKYLTMNTEAFF. The CDR3 nucleotides are TGCGCCAGCAGTCGGGACAAATACTTAACCATGAACACTGAAGCTTTCTTT.

The rearrangement links TRBV5-1 to TRBJ2-3; perhaps TRBD2 as D (6 bases). V was trimmed by 0 bases and J by 1 base, leaving 9 bases between them. Germline-derived CDR1 and CDR2 are SGHRS and YFSETQ. The length of the CDR3 is 15 residues. CDR3 region: CASSLEVAGTDTQYF. CDR3 bases: TGCGCCAGCAGCTTGGAGGTAGCGGGCACAGATACGCAGTATTTT.

The V call is TRBV4-1, the J call TRBJ2-7; no clear D. The length of the CDR3 is 15 residues. V lost 6 bases, J lost 2 bases, and 17 bases lay in between. Germline assignment: CDR1 MGHRA and CDR2 YSYEKL. The DNA of the CDR3 is TGCGCCAGCAGTTTATTTGTGAACATGCCCTACGAGCAGTACTTC. This sequence encodes CASSLFVNMPYEQYF.